The rows below give T cell receptor beta chains drawn from one sample of a study of metastatic and nonmetastatic thyroid tumors. TCRdb reprocessed the PCR reads via MiXCR. Of some 31,000 clones listed, approximately 20% are singletons. Sample: blood. The source is a female donor with papillary thyroid cancer or a benign thyroid nodule (not recorded which). Some clones in this sample may be carry-over from other donors' samples. The CDR3 runs from the conserved cysteine through the conserved F or W. A D gene is named only where the DNA matches it firmly. Clone size is not always given. Where it is, it says once, few, many or a class for expanded clones.

clone_size | d_call | j_call | v_call | cdr3_aa | cdr3_nt
. | TRBD2 | TRBJ2-2 | TRBV24-1 | CATSVTSGRGGGELFF | TGTGCCACCAGTGTGACTAGCGGGAGGGGCGGCGGGGAGCTGTTTTTT
many | TRBD1 | TRBJ1-1 | TRBV9 | CASSGRQGMNTEAFF | TGTGCCAGCAGCGGACGACAGGGCATGAACACTGAAGCTTTCTTT
. | TRBD2 | TRBJ2-1 | TRBV11-2 | CASSLLAGGPLEQFF | TGTGCCAGCAGCTTATTGGCGGGAGGGCCCCTTGAGCAGTTCTTC
few | TRBD2 | TRBJ2-6 | TRBV6-4 | CASRTSGGANVLTF | TGTGCCAGCAGGACTAGCGGGGGGGCCAACGTCCTGACTTTC
. | . | TRBJ2-3 | TRBV14 | CASSLLSAATDTQYF | TGTGCCAGCAGCCTTCTTAGCGCTGCCACAGATACGCAGTATTTT
many | TRBD2 | TRBJ2-7 | TRBV5-1 | CASSLGGGTYEQYF | TGCGCCAGCAGCTTGGGGGGGGGAACCTACGAGCAGTACTTC
many | TRBD1 | TRBJ1-2 | TRBV19 | CASSMDRGGYGYTF | TGTGCCAGTAGTATGGACAGGGGTGGCTATGGCTACACCTTC
few | TRBD2 | TRBJ2-5 | TRBV27 | CASSSSSGRGAQYF | TGTGCCAGCAGTTCTTCTAGCGGCCGAGGGGCCCAGTACTTC
. | . | TRBJ1-1 | TRBV7-9 | CASSTTGNTEAFF | TGTGCCAGCAGTACTACCGGGAACACTGAAGCTTTCTTT
. | TRBD2 | TRBJ2-7 | TRBV19 | CAIRSGVTYEQYF | TGTGCCATCCGCAGCGGGGTCACCTACGAGCAGTACTTC
many | . | TRBJ1-6 | TRBV6-1 | CASSRGLEDNSPLHF | TGTGCCAGCAGTCGCGGACTGGAGGATAATTCACCCCTCCACTTT
. | . | TRBJ2-1 | TRBV5-1 | CASSSRPVVGYNEQFF | TGCGCCAGCAGCTCCCGACCCGTTGTTGGCTACAATGAGCAGTTCTTC
. | TRBD1 | TRBJ1-2 | TRBV11-3 | CASSVGTGGYGYTF | TGTGCCAGCAGCGTTGGGACAGGGGGGTATGGCTACACCTTC
many | . | TRBJ1-3 | TRBV20-1 | CSARGQGYGNTIYF | TGCAGTGCTAGAGGCCAGGGGTATGGAAACACCATATATTTT
medium-sized | . | TRBJ2-1 | TRBV6-1 | CASRGYVGRNEQFF | TGTGCCAGCAGGGGGTATGTGGGGCGAAATGAGCAGTTCTTC
few | . | TRBJ1-1 | TRBV7-6 | CAPSGREAFF | TGTGCCCCGTCGGGGAGAGAAGCTTTCTTT
many | . | TRBJ2-1 | TRBV10-3 | CAISESPRGAPGEQFF | TGTGCCATCAGTGAGTCGCCGCGGGGCGCCCCGGGTGAGCAGTTCTTC
. | TRBD2 | TRBJ2-1 | TRBV11-2 | CASSLESRGLAGEFF | TGTGCCAGCAGCTTAGAATCCCGCGGACTAGCGGGTGAGTTCTTC
once | TRBD1 | TRBJ1-4 | TRBV7-9 | CASSSEGTGGEKLFF | TGTGCCAGCAGCTCGGAAGGGACAGGAGGTGAAAAACTGTTTTTT
many | TRBD2 | TRBJ2-3 | TRBV4-2 | CASSQGLAGGTDTQYF | TGTGCCAGCAGCCAAGGACTAGCGGGGGGGACAGATACGCAGTATTTT
medium-sized | TRBD1 | TRBJ2-3 | TRBV12-3/TRBV12-4 | CASSWTGTDTQYF | TGTGCCAGCAGTTGGACAGGGACAGATACGCAGTATTTT
many | . | TRBJ2-5 | TRBV15 | CATSRGSPGQETQYF | TGTGCCACCAGCAGAGGGAGCCCGGGACAAGAGACCCAGTACTTC
. | TRBD2 | TRBJ2-1 | TRBV20-1 | CSANSGGWREGNEQFF | TGCAGTGCCAATTCGGGCGGTTGGCGGGAGGGGAATGAGCAGTTCTTC
many | TRBD2 | TRBJ2-2 | TRBV7-6 | CASGLGHTGELFF | TGTGCCAGTGGACTAGGGCACACCGGGGAGCTGTTTTTT
few | . | TRBJ2-3 | TRBV5-6 | CASRLTPLADTQYF | TGTGCCAGCAGACTCACTCCTCTCGCAGATACGCAGTATTTT
many | . | TRBJ1-5 | TRBV7-6 | CASSLLGGGQGTAQPQHF | TGTGCCAGCAGCCTCCTAGGGGGGGGGCAGGGGACCGCTCAGCCCCAGCATTTT
many | TRBD1 | TRBJ2-3 | TRBV18 | CASSAQGGTDTQYF | TGTGCCAGCTCAGCGCAGGGGGGCACAGATACGCAGTATTTT
few | TRBD1 | TRBJ2-7 | TRBV12-3/TRBV12-4 | CASSDYYRGPDEQYF | TGTGCCAGCAGTGATTACTACAGGGGCCCGGACGAGCAGTACTTC
many | . | TRBJ2-7 | TRBV15 | CATSREVGVEQYF | TGTGCCACCAGCAGAGAAGTAGGGGTCGAGCAGTACTTC
medium-sized | . | TRBJ2-1 | TRBV6-2/TRBV6-3 | CASSHGAGTGRGNEQFF | TGTGCCAGCAGTCACGGGGCCGGGACTGGAAGAGGGAATGAGCAGTTCTTC
many | . | TRBJ1-2 | TRBV6-1 | CASSGNTGTGWGYGYTF | TGTGCCAGCAGTGGCAATACGGGTACGGGATGGGGCTATGGCTACACCTTC
few | TRBD2 | TRBJ2-7 | TRBV2 | CASSGEGEQYF | TGTGCCAGCAGTGGGGAGGGCGAGCAGTACTTC
few | . | TRBJ2-3 | TRBV9 | CVSSATIGGTDTQYF | TGTGTCAGCAGCGCGACTATCGGGGGCACAGATACGCAGTATTTT
. | . | TRBJ1-1 | TRBV10-2 | CASSEVPNTEAFF | TGCGCCAGCAGTGAGGTCCCGAACACTGAAGCTTTCTTT
. | TRBD1 | TRBJ2-1 | TRBV5-1 | CASSLMQGASNEQFF | TGCGCCAGCAGCTTGATGCAGGGGGCAAGCAATGAGCAGTTCTTC
few | TRBD1 | TRBJ2-2 | TRBV10-3 | CAISDQTGEVGELFF | TGTGCCATCAGTGACCAGACAGGGGAGGTCGGGGAGCTGTTTTTT
many | TRBD1 | TRBJ2-7 | TRBV18 | CASSLGTGWGYEQYF | TGTGCCAGCTCACTCGGGACAGGGTGGGGCTACGAGCAGTACTTC
. | . | TRBJ2-5 | TRBV5-1 | CASILSPLKDTQYF | TGCGCCAGCATCTTGAGCCCTCTGAAAGATACCCAGTACTTC
few | TRBD1 | TRBJ2-1 | TRBV6-1 | CASRTQGAYAHNEQFF | TGTGCCAGCAGGACACAGGGGGCCTATGCACACAATGAGCAGTTCTTC
many | . | TRBJ2-5 | TRBV12-5 | CASGPDFGAQYF | TGTGCTAGTGGTCCCGACTTTGGGGCCCAGTACTTC
. | . | TRBJ2-3 | TRBV5-1 | CASSLGQGLTDTQYF | TGCGCCAGCAGCTTGGGGCAGGGTCTTACAGATACGCAGTATTTT
. | . | TRBJ1-1 | TRBV7-2 | CASSLSGTSEAFF | TGTGCCAGCAGCCTGTCCGGGACAAGTGAAGCTTTCTTT
many | TRBD1 | TRBJ1-1 | TRBV9 | CASSAGQRNTEAFF | TGTGCCAGCAGCGCGGGACAGCGGAACACTGAAGCTTTCTTT
many | . | TRBJ1-1 | TRBV20-1 | CSAREVAVNTEAFF | TGCAGTGCTAGAGAGGTAGCGGTGAACACTGAAGCTTTCTTT
medium-sized | . | TRBJ1-5 | TRBV19 | CASSIVGGGQPQHF | TGTGCCAGTAGTATAGTGGGAGGGGGTCAGCCCCAGCATTTT
. | . | TRBJ2-7 | TRBV10-3 | CAISDRDGAYEQYF | TGTGCCATCAGTGACCGGGACGGAGCCTACGAGCAGTACTTC